The following is a TCR beta chain sequence with its context. The entry originates in a study of control samples from healthy donors and cancer patients. Assay used: immunoSEQ multiplex PCR; TCRdb lists only in-frame clones, some missing. In the table there are 50,000 or so clones, 85% to 95% of which are singletons. CDR1 and CDR2 from the germline V gene are MDHEN and SYDVKM. V dropped 4 bases and J dropped 6 bases, with 15 bases sitting between them. The CDR3 runs 14 residues. The rearrangement joins TRBV28 to TRBJ1-2, with D possibly TRBD1 on 5 matching bases. Sequenced: blood. This TCR derives from a man aged 30 to 39 in good health. The CDR3 sequence is CASSSGFGGDGYTF. CDR3 DNA sequence: TGTGCCAGCAGTTCAGGGTTCGGCGGAGATGGCTACACCTTC.